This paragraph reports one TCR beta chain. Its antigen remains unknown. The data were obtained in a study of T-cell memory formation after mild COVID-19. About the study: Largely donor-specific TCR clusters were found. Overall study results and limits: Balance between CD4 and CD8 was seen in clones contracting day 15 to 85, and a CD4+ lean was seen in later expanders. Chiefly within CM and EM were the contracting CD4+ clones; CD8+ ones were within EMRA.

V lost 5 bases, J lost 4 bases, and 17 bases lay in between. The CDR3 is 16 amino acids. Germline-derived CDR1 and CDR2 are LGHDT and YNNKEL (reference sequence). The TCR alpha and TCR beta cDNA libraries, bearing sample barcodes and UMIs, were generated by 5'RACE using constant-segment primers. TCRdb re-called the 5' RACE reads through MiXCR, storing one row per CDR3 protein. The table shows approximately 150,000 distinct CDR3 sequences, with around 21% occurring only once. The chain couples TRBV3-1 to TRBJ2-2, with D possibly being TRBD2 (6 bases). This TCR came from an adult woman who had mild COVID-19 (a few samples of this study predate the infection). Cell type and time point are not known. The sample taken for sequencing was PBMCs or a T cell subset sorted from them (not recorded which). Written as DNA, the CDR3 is TGTGCCAGCAGCTACGGGACTCCGGGCGCCACCGGGGAGCTGTTTTTT. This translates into CASSYGTPGATGELFF.